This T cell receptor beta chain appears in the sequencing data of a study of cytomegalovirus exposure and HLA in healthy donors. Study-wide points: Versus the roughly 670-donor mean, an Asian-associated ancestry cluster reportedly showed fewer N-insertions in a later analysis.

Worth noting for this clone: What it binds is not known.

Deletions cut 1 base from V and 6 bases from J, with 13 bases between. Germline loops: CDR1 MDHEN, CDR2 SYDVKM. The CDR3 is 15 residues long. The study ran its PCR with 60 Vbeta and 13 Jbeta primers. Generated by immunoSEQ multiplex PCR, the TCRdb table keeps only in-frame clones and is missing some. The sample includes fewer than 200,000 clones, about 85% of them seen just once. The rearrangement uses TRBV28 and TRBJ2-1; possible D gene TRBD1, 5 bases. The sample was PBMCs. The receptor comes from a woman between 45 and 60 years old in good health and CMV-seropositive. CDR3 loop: CASSLSPGLFNEQFF. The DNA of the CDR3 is TGTGCCAGCAGTTTATCTCCAGGGTTGTTCAATGAGCAGTTCTTC.